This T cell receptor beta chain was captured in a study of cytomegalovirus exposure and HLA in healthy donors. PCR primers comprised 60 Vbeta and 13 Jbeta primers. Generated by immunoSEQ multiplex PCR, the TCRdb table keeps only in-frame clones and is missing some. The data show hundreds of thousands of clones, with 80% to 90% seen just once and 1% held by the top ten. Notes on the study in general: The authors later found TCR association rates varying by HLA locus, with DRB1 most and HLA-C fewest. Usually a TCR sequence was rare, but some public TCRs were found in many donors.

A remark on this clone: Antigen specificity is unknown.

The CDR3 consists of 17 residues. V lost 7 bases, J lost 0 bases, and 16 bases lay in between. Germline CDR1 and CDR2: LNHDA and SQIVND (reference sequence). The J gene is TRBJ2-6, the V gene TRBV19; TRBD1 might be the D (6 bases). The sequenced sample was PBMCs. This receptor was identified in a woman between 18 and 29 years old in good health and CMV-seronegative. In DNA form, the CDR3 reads TGTGCCAGTATGAAGGGACAAGTCCTCTCTGGGGCCAACGTCCTGACTTTC. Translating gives CASMKGQVLSGANVLTF.